A single TCR beta chain is shown here with its context. Its antigen is not yet known. Base quality data are lacking; no much larger clone is found one base away. The donors were healthy, HIV-negative adults who had no recently reported acute infections or vaccinations. Every donor was a Caucasian adult residing in Nashville, Tennessee, USA. CD4+ T cells were enriched by magnetic negative selection, after which naive cells were positively selected on CD45RA and the negative fraction was taken as the memory subset. Blood was obtained by leukapheresis, after which PBMCs were separated by Ficoll-Histopaque density gradient centrifugation and cryopreserved in liquid nitrogen vapor phase. Analytical flow cytometry was used to check the purity and quantity of every magnetically sorted T cell population. Genomic DNA was isolated from each sorted fraction and quantified by UV absorbance on a Nanodrop 2000c.

The record originates from a study of shared clonotypes between healthy human individuals (dated by TCRdb to the early 2020s). About the study as a whole: The cohort comprised two women and a few men aged 18 to 49 years. For each donor, CD4 naive and CD4 memory were each given three plates, CD8 naive was given two plates, and CD8 memory was given one plate. To estimate repertoire size and how much clonotypes are shared between individuals, the study performed deep sequencing of blood TCR repertoires from 4 to 6 healthy adults. Different laboratories and diverse techniques were used to prepare libraries and sequence TCR repertoires, to increase sequencing depth and limit assay-specific biases. Between about 0.8 and 8.9 billion PBMCs per donor were obtained by leukapheresis.

From its cysteine to its phenylalanine, the CDR3 spans 15 amino acids. CDR3 DNA only is kept here, 45 bases in frame from base 1. Relative to germline, V is 5 bases shorter and J is 5 bases shorter, with 20 bases between their ends. The CDR1 and CDR2 encoded by the germline V gene are SGHDT and YYEEEE. What the study reported, not specific to this receptor: Only blood was sampled, and tissue TCR repertoires likely differ from those in blood. Rarefaction of sorted-subset datasets indicated incomplete sequencing despite the large sequencing depth. Pairwise subsampling indicated that sequencing depth was expected to affect the degree of clonotype sharing among donors. Higher generation probabilities were observed for clonotypes shared by all four sorted-subset donors than for non-shared clonotypes. The genetic and exposure-history diversity represented was limited by the small number of donors. Estimated clonotype richness was generally larger for naive than for memory subsets. About 4.5% of naive CD4, roughly 3.5% of naive CD8, 2.3% of memory CD4, and about 0.4% of memory CD8 clonotypes were shared across a few donors.

TCR CDR3 regions were amplified from genomic DNA by multiplex PCR using the deep immunoSEQ assay. Extracted genomic DNA from each cell subset was distributed evenly across all wells of several immunoSEQ 96-well plates, and each plate was treated as a replicate. For sorted subsets, each replicate PCR was loaded with approximately 0.2 ug genomic DNA, equivalent to 32,000 or so T cell genomes. Purified libraries were measured with a Qubit 3.0 fluorometer, size-checked on a Bioanalyzer 2100, and measured again with the KAPA Library Quantification kit. A separate single-read 150-cycle Illumina NextSeq 550 flow cell was used to sequence each immunoSEQ 96-well plate. Turning to the authors' computational methods: Because the immunoSEQ output held only junctional sequences and lacked quality scores, the filtering could not match the filtering applied to full-length reads. Sequences were annotated with PyIR, a Python wrapper for IgBLAST v1.9, and V/J genes and CDR3 were assigned using IMGT germline references. Any read was removed if the V/J assignment was weak (E-value above 1e-6), the CDR3 was missing, or the read contained stop codons, out-of-frame junctions, or ambiguous translated residues. A V3J clonotype was defined by an identical inferred V gene, J gene, and CDR3 amino acid sequence. The percentage overlap between two repertoires was calculated by dividing the number of shared unique clonotypes by the size of the smaller repertoire. Richness of each repertoire was evaluated using RTK rarefaction, the Chao1 estimator, and Recon v2.1 estimates of unobserved clonotypes. Generation probabilities for all TCRbeta clonotypes obtained by the gDNA method from a handful of donors were computed using OLGA. In TCRdb, the immuneACCESS table is reduced to in-frame sequences with V and J assigned. These tables do not hold every clone; where another copy was compared, an unresolved V gene accounts for under half, and the others remain unexplained. Clone size and V and J calls were adopted from that table, with D and trimming inferred from the DNA. The sample contains some 1,100,000 clones, more than 75% of them found a single time. 0.5% to 0.6% of the sample belongs to the ten largest clones.

This sequence originates from a man aged 18-30 years in good health. Some clones in this sample may be carry-over from other donors' samples. The receptor chain draws on TRBV5-6 and TRBJ2-7; D gene: possibly TRBD2, on 6 matching bases. What was sequenced was memory CD4+ T cells from PBMCs. Per the publication, the cell subset or site label means: CD45RA-negative fraction. The CDR3 sequence is CASSRPGTHRNEQYF. The bases read TGTGCCAGCAGTCGTCCCGGGACTCACAGGAACGAGCAGTACTTC. With all but the CDR3 taken from the reference TRBV5-6 and TRBJ2-7 genes, the full variable domain is: DAGVTQSPTHLIKTRGQQVTLRCSPKSGHDTVSWYQQALGQGPQFIFQYYEEEERQRGNFPDRFSGHQFPNYSSELNVNALLLGDSALYLCASSRPGTHRNEQYFGPGTRLTVT.